The rows below give T cell receptor beta chains drawn from one sample of a study of graft-versus-host responses after intestinal transplantation. Measured with immunoSEQ multiplex PCR; TCRdb has only the in-frame clones, and not every one. In the table there are some 36,000 clones, approximately 94% of which are singletons. No antigen has been identified for these receptors. Material: unstimulated CD4+ T cells sorted from spleen or lymph node cells, obtained before transplant. Receptors were obtained from a human donor who was the organ donor for an intestinal transplant. The CDR3 runs from the conserved cysteine through the conserved F or W. A D gene is named only where the DNA matches it firmly. Clone size is not always given. Where it is, it says once, few, many or a class for expanded clones.

clone_size j_call v_call d_call cdr3_aa cdr3_nt
- TRBJ1-2 TRBV7-2 - CASSLGTGFFNYGYTF TGTGCCAGCAGCTTAGGAACAGGATTCTTTAACTATGGCTACACCTTC
- TRBJ2-1 TRBV7-3 TRBD2 CASSPRGGLAVGQFF TGTGCCAGCAGCCCTCGGGGGGGACTAGCCGTCGGGCAGTTCTTC
- TRBJ2-1 TRBV5-1 - CASSRLSGGRHNEQFF TGCGCCAGCAGCCGATTGTCTGGGGGCAGGCACAATGAGCAGTTCTTC
- TRBJ2-3 TRBV19 TRBD2 CASSTVLSAGGHTDTQYF TGTGCCAGTAGTACCGTGCTCTCGGCGGGGGGACACACAGATACGCAGTATTTT
- TRBJ1-4 TRBV25-1 - CASSGFGVLANEKLFF TGTGCCAGCAGTGGATTTGGGGTATTGGCTAATGAAAAACTGTTTTTT
- TRBJ2-2 TRBV7-3 - CASSPTANTGELFF TGTGCCAGCAGCCCGACTGCGAACACCGGGGAGCTGTTTTTT
- TRBJ2-2 TRBV12-5 - CASGFDTGELFF TGTGCTAGTGGTTTCGACACCGGGGAGCTGTTTTTT
- TRBJ2-5 TRBV7-9 - CASSQQETQYF TGTGCCAGCAGCCAACAAGAGACCCAGTACTTC
- TRBJ1-2 TRBV19 - CASSRQTSSYGYTF TGTGCCAGTAGTCGACAGACCTCCTCCTATGGCTACACCTTC
- TRBJ2-2 TRBV7-2 TRBD2 CASSQTSGGTGELFF TGTGCCAGCAGCCAGACTAGCGGGGGTACCGGGGAGCTGTTTTTT
once TRBJ1-1 TRBV4-1 TRBD1 CASSQEGQSTEAFF TGCGCCAGCAGCCAAGAGGGACAGTCCACTGAAGCTTTCTTT
few TRBJ2-7 TRBV6-6 - CASTEAYEQYF TGTGCGAGTACAGAGGCCTACGAGCAGTACTTC
once TRBJ1-1 TRBV30 - CAWRRGGNTEAFF TGTGCCTGGCGCCGAGGGGGGAACACTGAAGCTTTCTTT
- TRBJ2-5 TRBV28 - CASSRGLGGRGETQYF TGTGCCAGCAGTCGTGGGCTGGGGGGGCGCGGGGAGACCCAGTACTTC
- TRBJ2-7 TRBV7-9 TRBD1 CASSPGTGTYEQYF TGTGCCAGCAGCCCAGGGACAGGAACCTACGAGCAGTACTTC
- TRBJ2-1 TRBV15 - CATSRVREHNEQFF TGTGCCACCAGCAGAGTCAGGGAACACAATGAGCAGTTCTTC
once TRBJ2-3 TRBV2 - CASSEGTTQYF TGTGCCAGCAGTGAGGGGACTACGCAGTATTTT
- TRBJ2-7 TRBV6-5 - CASSSRSSYEQYF TGTGCCAGCAGTAGCAGGAGCTCCTACGAGCAGTACTTC
- TRBJ1-1 TRBV6-1 - CASSVRQPPNTEAFF TGTGCCAGCAGTGTGCGACAGCCCCCGAACACTGAAGCTTTCTTT
- TRBJ1-1 TRBV28 - CASRGGDTEAFF TGTGCCAGCAGGGGCGGGGACACTGAAGCTTTCTTT
- TRBJ2-7 TRBV6-6 TRBD1 CASSPDRAYEQYF TGTGCCAGCAGCCCAGACAGGGCCTACGAGCAGTACTTC
- TRBJ1-6 TRBV5-6 - CASTQYAGGNSPLHF TGTGCCAGCACACAATACGCGGGCGGGAACTCACCCCTCCACTTT
- TRBJ2-5 TRBV5-4 - CASSLGTPEETQYF TGTGCCAGCAGCTTGGGGACACCCGAGGAGACCCAGTACTTC
- TRBJ1-5 TRBV30 TRBD1 CAWGQGAGSNQPQHF TGTGCCTGGGGACAGGGGGCGGGAAGCAATCAGCCCCAGCATTTT
- TRBJ2-5 TRBV2 TRBD2 CASGTTQETQYF TGTGCCAGTGGGACTACCCAAGAGACCCAGTACTTC
once TRBJ1-2 TRBV30 - CAWSPVRGFGYTF TGTGCCTGGAGTCCCGTTAGGGGGTTTGGCTACACCTTC
once TRBJ1-1 TRBV7-2 - CASSLAHAIQEAFF TGTGCCAGCAGCTTAGCGCACGCAATCCAAGAAGCTTTCTTT